This is a list of T cell receptor beta chains from one sample in a study of blood T cell repertoires in COVID-19. Sequenced by immunoSEQ multiplex PCR; TCRdb stores in-frame clones only, minus some. The sample has 200,000 to 250,000 clones, around 85% seen once. Sequenced: peripheral blood. These TCRs come from a woman in her sixties or seventies with COVID-19, enrolled during active disease. Both conserved end residues are part of each CDR3.

j_gene	len	v_gene	CDR3aa
TRBJ1-1	12	TRBV19	CATNGLNTEAFF
TRBJ2-1	15	TRBV7-3	CASSSPGGSYNEQFF
TRBJ1-5	16	TRBV10-3	CAISESGGYSNQPQHF
TRBJ2-7	14	TRBV5-4	CASSRSRDRDEQYF
TRBJ2-5	16	TRBV7-2	CASSLWTSGAQETQYF
TRBJ1-5	14	TRBV5-1	CASSYGQGYQPQHF
TRBJ1-1	16	TRBV27	CASRELPHQMNTEAFF
TRBJ1-3	16	TRBV15	CATSRGETDSGNTIYF
TRBJ2-1	16	TRBV18	CASSPGLAGSYNEQFF
TRBJ1-5	15	TRBV10-3	CAISEGTGGSQPQHF
TRBJ1-4	14	TRBV2	CASSMTGGNEKLFF
TRBJ1-1	14	TRBV6-6	CASTYSTGNTEAFF
TRBJ1-2	13	TRBV2	CASKGTANLGCTF
TRBJ2-1	16	TRBV9	CASSVGGGGAGYEQFF
TRBJ1-1	16	TRBV18	CASSPRTGGSDTEAFF
TRBJ2-2	17	TRBV6-2/TRBV6-3	CASSYSNQAGLTGELFF
TRBJ1-6	14	TRBV6-5	CASSPGQFNSPLHF
TRBJ1-5	14	TRBV3-1/TRBV3-2	CASSQSQSNQPQHF
TRBJ2-2	16	TRBV7-6	CASRPQGARLTGELFF
TRBJ1-1	13	TRBV7-9	CASSLDRVVEAFF
TRBJ1-1	13	TRBV7-3	CASSQGQASEAFF
TRBJ1-2	16	TRBV19	CASSSRTGFTSYGYTF
TRBJ2-7	11	TRBV20-1	CSASGAYEQYF